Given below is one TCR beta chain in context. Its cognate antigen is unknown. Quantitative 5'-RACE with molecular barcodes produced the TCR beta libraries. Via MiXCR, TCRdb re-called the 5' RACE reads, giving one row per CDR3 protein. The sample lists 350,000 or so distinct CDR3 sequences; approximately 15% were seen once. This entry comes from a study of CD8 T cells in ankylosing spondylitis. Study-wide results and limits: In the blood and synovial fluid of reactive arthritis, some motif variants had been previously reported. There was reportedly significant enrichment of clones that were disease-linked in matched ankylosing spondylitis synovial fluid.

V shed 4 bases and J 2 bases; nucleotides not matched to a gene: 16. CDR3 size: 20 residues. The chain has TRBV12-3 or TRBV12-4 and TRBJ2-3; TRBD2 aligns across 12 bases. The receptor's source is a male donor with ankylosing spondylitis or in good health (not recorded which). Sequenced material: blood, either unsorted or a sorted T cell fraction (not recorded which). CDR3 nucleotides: TGTGCCAGCAGTTCGCATTACCGCCTACGACTAGCGGGAGACACAGATACGCAGTATTTT. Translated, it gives CASSSHYRLRLAGDTDTQYF.